These 16 T cell receptor beta chains originate from one sample sequenced in a study of T cells in localized non-small cell lung cancer (dated by TCRdb to about 2020). Library preparation was by the immunoSEQ multiplex PCR assay. Held by TCRdb, this immuneACCESS table contains in-frame sequences only and omits some clones. Under half of the omission traces to an unresolved V gene where checked; the cause of the rest is unknown. For this sample the table gives approximately 2,000 clones, of which 35% to 45% were detected only once. Clones ranked in the top ten supply around 10% of the sample. Sequenced here: lung tumor tissue, sampled before any cancer treatment. These receptors originate from a female donor over 55 with stage I lung adenocarcinoma.

The gene calls are TRBV28 and TRBJ2-7, with D maybe TRBD2 (7 bases). The CDR3 has 13 residues. Germline CDR1 MDHEN, CDR2 SYDVKM. V gave up 2 bases and J gave up 6 bases, with 11 bases separating them. The CDR3 DNA reads as TGTGCCAGCAGTTTAACGGGGGGCACCGAGCAGTACGTC. Translated: CASSLTGGTEQYV.

The chain has TRBV6-8 and TRBJ2-5; 11 bases are shared with TRBD1. Trimming took 2 bases from V and 4 from J; bases not matched to a gene: 3. Germline CDR1 reads MNHGY; CDR2 reads SAAAGT. The CDR3 sequence is 15 residues long. The CDR3 spells CASSYGTGGRETQYF. CDR3 in DNA: TGTGCCAGCAGTTACGGGACAGGGGGTAGAGAGACCCAGTACTTC.

The chain recombines TRBV19 with TRBJ1-3; D is unclear. Germline V lookup: CDR1 LNHDA, CDR2 SQIVND (reference sequence). The CDR3 sequence is 16 residues long. Trimming pared 1 base from V and 0 bases from J, leaving 10 bases between. CDR3 loop: CASSIGVDSSGNTIYF. In nucleotides, the CDR3 is TGTGCCAGTAGTATAGGGGTGGACTCCTCTGGAAACACCATATATTTT.

The chain couples TRBV19 to TRBJ1-2; maybe TRBD1 (6 bases). The ends were cut back, 5 bases at V and 2 bases at J, with 15 bases in the middle. CDR1 LNHDA and CDR2 SQIVND come from the germline V gene (reference sequence). The CDR3 totals 15 residues. The CDR3: CASSPPDDRNYGYTF. CDR3 coding DNA: TGTGCCAGTAGTCCCCCCGACGACAGGAACTATGGCTACACCTTC. Looking up the rest from reference TRBV19 and TRBJ1-2 gives the full variable domain: DGGITQSPKYLFRKEGQNVTLSCEQNLNHDAMYWYRQDPGQGLRLIYYSQIVNDFQKGDIAEGYSVSREKKESFPLTVTSAQKNPTAFYLCASSPPDDRNYGYTFGSGTRLTVV.

This clone is termed medium-sized. The gene calls are TRBV9 and TRBJ1-6, with 7 positions matching TRBD1. V trimming: 6 bases; J trimming: 9 bases; junction bases outside the gene matches: 6. This CDR3 spans 13 amino acids. CDR1 is SGDLS and CDR2 is YYNGEE in the germline V gene. The CDR3 bases are TGTGCCAGCACACAGGGGACCCCTTCACCCCTCCACTTT. This codes for CASTQGTPSPLHF.

This clone was found a few times. Here the CDR3 DNA reads TGTGCCAGCAGCTCAATTCTAAGAGACAGGGCTAGGGGACAGCCCCAGCATTTT. Translation: CASSSILRDRARGQPQHF. This chain joins TRBV9 and TRBJ1-5; TRBD1 matches 7 bases. The CDR3 runs 18 residues. The junction had 20 bases not matched to a gene; V was cut back by 4 bases and J by 7 bases. Per germline, CDR1 SGDLS and CDR2 YYNGEE.

This clone was counted between two and nine times. The V gene is TRBV12-2, the J gene TRBJ2-3; the tabulated D call, TRBD2, remains unverified against the DNA. TRBV12-2 is marked as a pseudogene. This CDR3 contains 15 residues. This CDR3 is CATGPGGPMTDTQYF. The CDR3 DNA reads TGTGCCACCGGACCGGGRGGCCCTATGACAGATACGCAGTATTTT.

This chain joins TRBV9 and TRBJ1-1; D call uncertain. Between the trimmed V and J ends, which lost 5 bases and 0 bases, there was a span of 14 bases. Germline lookup yields CDR1 SGDLS and CDR2 YYNGEE. The CDR3 consists of 15 residues. The CDR3 DNA follows: TGTGCCAGCAGTGAAGCAGAGAGGATGAACACTGAAGCTTTCTTT. Protein product: CASSEAERMNTEAFF.

This clone is labeled as medium-sized (0.01 to 0.1%). One junction end does not reproduce the germline sequence, and a read error may be involved. The DNA has a base that is unclear or was not read; X is used for its residue. V is TRBV6-8 and J is TRBJ1-1; the match to TRBD1 covers 7 bases. There are 15 residues in the CDR3. Germline values: CDR1 MNHGY, CDR2 SAAAGT. CDR3 nucleotide sequence: TGTGCCATCACCCCCCGGACAGGAATGAACACTGAAGYTTTCTTT. Its translation is CAITPRTGMNTEXFF.

In its sample, this clone ranks as large. V usage is TRBV11-3 and J usage is TRBJ1-6, with no clear D. This CDR3 contains 15 residues. V lost 0 bases, J lost 7 bases, and 10 bases lay in between. Germline V CDR1 and CDR2: SGHNT, YENEEA. The CDR3 region is CASSLESVRNSPLHF. CDR3 DNA sequence: TGTGCCAGCAGCTTAGAGTCTGTCAGAAATTCACCCCTCCACTTT. The variable domain in full, with the rest retrieved from reference TRBV11-3 and TRBJ1-6, is EAGVVQSPRYKIIEKKQPVAFWCNPISGHNTLYWYLQNLGQGPELLIRYENEEAVDDSQLPKDRFSAERLKGVDSTLKIQPAELGDSAVYLCASSLESVRNSPLHFGNGTRLTVT.

By share, this clone ranks as medium-sized (0.01 to 0.1%). The rearrangement joins TRBV9 to TRBJ2-4; TRBD1 matches 8 bases. J was trimmed by 6 bases and V by 0 bases; bases with no gene match: 8. Looked up from germline, CDR1 is SGDLS and CDR2 is YYNGEE. The length of the CDR3 is 16 residues. CDR3 loop: CASSVDGRGHANIQYF. In DNA, the CDR3 is TGTGCCAGCAGCGTAGATGGCAGGGGGCACGCAAACATTCAGTACTTC. The whole variable domain, filled in from reference TRBV9 and TRBJ2-4, reads DSGVTQTPKHLITATGQRVTLRCSPRSGDLSVYWYQQSLDQGLQFLIQYYNGEERAKGNILERFSAQQFPDLHSELNLSSLELGDSALYFCASSVDGRGHANIQYFGAGTRLSVL.

This chain joins TRBV28 and TRBJ1-3; a possible D gene is TRBD1 (6 bases). Trimming took 4 bases from V and 0 from J, leaving 13 bases between them. Germline-derived CDR1 and CDR2 are MDHEN and SYDVKM. The length of the CDR3 is 16 residues. The CDR3 DNA reads TGTGCCAGCAGTTCAGCAGGGGTGCACTCTGGAAACACCATATATTTT. Residues: CASSSAGVHSGNTIYF.

The chain employs TRBV19 and TRBJ1-6; 7 bases are shared with TRBD1. The CDR3 has 14 residues. Germline loops: CDR1 LNHDA, CDR2 SQIVND (reference sequence). Germline trimming cut 4 bases from V and 8 bases from J; bases unmatched to any gene: 5. CDR3 amino acids: CASSRGGADSPLHF. DNA for the CDR3: TGTGCCAGTAGTAGAGGGGGCGCGGATTCACCCCTCCACTTT.

The V gene is TRBV6-8, the J gene TRBJ2-2; D ambiguous. Trimming removed 5 bases from V and 3 bases from J, with 7 bases in between. The CDR3 totals 13 residues. Germline V CDR1 and CDR2: MNHGY, SAAAGT. CDR3 nucleotide sequence: TGTGCCAGCAGTGACAAGGACACCGGGGAGCTGTTTTTT. This gives the protein CASSDKDTGELFF.

The rearrangement links TRBV28 to TRBJ1-2, with unresolved D. V shed 3 bases and J shed 3 bases, with 8 bases lying between them. The CDR3 spans 13 residues. CDR1 and CDR2 from the germline V gene are MDHEN and SYDVKM. The CDR3 loop reads CASSFQLYYGYTF. The CDR3 DNA is TGTGCCAGCAGTTTCCAGCTATACTATGGCTACACCTTC.

This clone was detected a few times. The rearrangement uses TRBV11-3 and TRBJ1-5; D is unresolved. V was clipped by 5 bases and J by 2 bases, with 10 bases between them. The CDR3 sequence is 14 residues long. CDR1 and CDR2 (germline): SGHNT, YENEEA. CDR3 in amino acids: CASSLTPGNQPQHF. The CDR3 nucleotides are TGTGCCAGCAGCCTCACCCCGGGCAATCAGCCCCAGCATTTT.